A single sample gave rise to the 10 T cell receptor beta chains below, sequenced in a study of OX40 agonist ivuxolimab in advanced cancers. Profiled with immunoSEQ multiplex PCR; TCRdb holds only in-frame clones, not every one. The sample records approximately 160,000 clones, roughly 94% being singletons. The material was CD4+ or CD8+ T cells sorted from blood, obtained in a trial of the OX40 agonist ivuxolimab. The receptors were gathered from an adult with an advanced solid tumor such as melanoma, head and neck, liver or kidney cancer.

This chain uses TRBV6-5 with TRBJ2-1, with 7 bases identical to TRBD1. The V gene's germline CDR1 is MNHEY and CDR2 SVGAGI. The CDR3 covers 13 residues. Trimming cost V 6 bases and J 7 bases; bases outside gene matches: 6. The DNA for the CDR3 is TGTGCCAGCAGCCGGACAGGTAGGAATGAGCAGTTCTTC. Protein: CASSRTGRNEQFF.

The CDR3 DNA is TGCGCCAGCAGCCAAGAAAGCGAAGGTATCCTTAACTATGGCTACACCTTC. As protein: CASSQESEGILNYGYTF. This rearrangement joins TRBV4-3 to TRBJ1-2; D unresolved. Per the germline V gene, CDR1 is LGHNA and CDR2 is YSLEER. The CDR3 is 17 amino acids. Trimming took 0 bases from V and 1 from J, leaving 15 bases between them.

The chain links TRBV30 to TRBJ2-5; D call uncertain. V lost 3 bases to trimming and J lost 7 bases, with 15 bases between them. This CDR3 is built from 13 residues. CDR1 and CDR2 (germline): GTSNPN, SVGIG (reference sequence). This CDR3 reads CAWSPRRPGTQYF. The CDR3 DNA sequence: TGTGCCTGGAGCCCTCGAAGGCCGGGGACCCAGTACTTC.

The chain employs TRBV4-2 and TRBJ1-2; D possibly corresponds to TRBD1 (6 bases). Trimming shortened V by 0 bases and J by 8 bases, and 13 bases separated the two germline ends. The CDR3 is 14 residues long. CDR1 and CDR2 (germline): LGHNA, YNFKEQ. The CDR3 DNA reads TGTGCCAGCAGCCAAGATTATTACAGGGAGGGCTACACCTTC. This translates into CASSQDYYREGYTF.

This rearrangement joins TRBV9 to TRBJ1-6; D perhaps matches TRBD1 (6 bases). Per the germline V gene, CDR1 is SGDLS and CDR2 is YYNGEE. Deletions cut 4 bases from V and 9 bases from J, with 17 bases between. The CDR3 contains 15 residues. The CDR3 reads CASSPRAGEGSPLHF. The DNA of the CDR3 is TGTGCCAGCAGCCCCCGGGCAGGGGAGGGTTCACCCCTCCACTTT.

V is TRBV18 and J is TRBJ1-1, with D perhaps matching TRBD1 (5 bases). Germline loops: CDR1 KGHSH, CDR2 LQKENI. With 5 bases removed from V and 0 bases from J, the gap between germline ends came to 10 bases. This CDR3 has 14 residues. Written as DNA, the CDR3 is TGTGCCAGCTCAACCCGGGGGATGAACACTGAAGCTTTCTTT. Its translation: CASSTRGMNTEAFF.

The chain employs TRBV7-2 and TRBJ2-2; 7 positions match TRBD2. CDR1 is SGHTA, CDR2 FQGNSA, per germline. With 5 bases clipped from V and 4 bases from J, the junction kept 10 bases outside the gene matches. The CDR3 length is 16 residues. CDR3 protein: CASSLVAGDVTGELFF. Written as DNA, the CDR3 is TGTGCCAGCAGCCTCGTGGCGGGGGATGTCACCGGGGAGCTGTTTTTT.

This clone was seen just once. This sequence joins TRBV11-2 and TRBJ2-3; tentative D call: TRBD1 (6 bases). V lost 6 bases to trimming and J lost 0 bases, with 13 bases between them. CDR3 length: 15 residues. From germline, CDR1 is SGHAT and CDR2 FQNNGV. CDR3 sequence (DNA): TGTGCCAGCAGTAGACAGGTACTAAGCACAGATACGCAGTATTTT. Amino acid sequence: CASSRQVLSTDTQYF.

The chain links TRBV18 to TRBJ2-1; tentative D call: TRBD1 (6 bases). Germline V lookup: CDR1 KGHSH, CDR2 LQKENI. Trimming took off 2 bases at V and 12 bases at J, with 23 bases between the two ends. This CDR3 comprises 16 residues. CDR3 residues: CASSPDRHPILLGQFF. The DNA for the CDR3 is TGTGCCAGCTCACCAGACAGGCACCCAATTCTATTAGGGCAGTTCTTC.

The V and J genes are TRBV7-2 and TRBJ1-1; no reliable D call. CDR1 is SGHTA, CDR2 FQGNSA, per germline. V lost 1 base to trimming and J lost 4 bases, with 16 bases between them. The CDR3 spans 16 residues. CDR3 sequence: CASSLGRPRDITEAFF. In DNA, the CDR3 is TGTGCCAGCAGCTTAGGGCGGCCTAGGGATATCACTGAAGCTTTCTTT.